This T cell receptor beta chain comes out of a study of cytotoxic CD8 clonotypes in ibrutinib-treated CLL (dated by TCRdb to about 2021). Looking at the study overall: The cohort was composed of approximately 11 relapsed/refractory and approximately 16 treatment-naive patients; IGHV unmutated status was identified in 17 to 18 patients. Samples at response were collected after a median of around twelve months of treatment, with a range of roughly 6 to 36 months. Cryopreserved peripheral blood mononuclear cells were obtained before treatment, at response, and at either sustained remission or disease progression. Longitudinal samples were obtainable from about 30% of the roughly 90 participants in the trial. On average, each sample had approximately 260,000 productive templates and approximately 85,000 productive rearrangements. Responses were partial in around 25 patients and complete in 2; after median about 68 months follow-up, some 14 stayed in remission and around 12 progressed. Paper-wide results and their limitations: An increase in clonality was observed at ibrutinib response, with clonality remaining stable during sustained remission and falling back toward baseline at progression. At baseline, clonality was higher than in age-matched healthy donors and showed a strong correlation with circulating CD8+ T-cell counts. Sampling times were not matched between sustained-remission and progressing patients, and lymph node repertoires were not studied. Public clonotypes were rare and either contracted or stayed stable during treatment, and the rise in clonality at ibrutinib response reflected the expansion of private clonotypes.

A MiSeq instrument was used for deep resolution sequencing, which targeted depths ranging from 1 in 1 million up to 1 in 200,000 T cells, with coverage averaging 10x for each clonotype. TCR beta libraries were generated with the immunoSEQ hsTCRB Kit. Regarding the original processing steps: ImmunoSEQ Data Assistant and ImmunoSEQ Analyzer were used for data analysis, and V, D and J genes were assigned according to IMGT definitions. Clonality, which ranges from 0 to 1, was calculated by subtracting the normalized Shannon entropy of productive rearrangement frequencies from one. Public clonotype analysis was restricted to overrepresented clonotypes comprising at least 0.05% of each patient's repertoire. About twelve repertoires from age-matched healthy donors, obtained from immuneACCESS, served as clonality controls. The clones in this table, taken by TCRdb from immuneACCESS, are in-frame only. Not every clone is retained; where verified, under half of the shortfall comes from an unresolved V gene, and the cause of the rest is unknown. Clone size and V and J calls were adopted from that table, with D and trimming inferred from the DNA. A total of hundreds of thousands of clones appear in this sample, approximately 80% of them only once. Together, the top ten hold roughly 6.3% of the sample.

Roughly 1.8 micrograms of genomic DNA were extracted from cryopreserved PBMCs for TCR beta library preparation. Longitudinal blood samples from CLL patients receiving ibrutinib monotherapy were subjected to high-throughput TCR beta sequencing. The patients were enrolled in a single-center, open-label phase 2 trial of ibrutinib monotherapy. Taken from the germline V gene, the CDR1 and CDR2 loops are KGHSH and LQKENI. After removal of 0 bases from V and 6 bases from J, the junction retains 11 bases not matched to a gene. Counted from cysteine to phenylalanine, this CDR3 has 17 amino acids. The CDR3 DNA has 51 bases and is translated from base 1. A few counts support this clone. The antigen this receptor binds is unknown. Per-nucleotide qualities are absent, and no much larger clonotype sits a single base away.

The rearrangement joined TRBV18 to TRBJ2-7; a stretch of 10 junction bases matches TRBD2. This clonotype was sampled from a human donor with chronic lymphocytic leukemia. This specimen was PBMCs, taken before ibrutinib treatment. At the DNA level, the sequence is TGTGCCAGCTCACCACCGGTTTTTCTAGCGGGAGTCGGCGAGCAGTACTTC. This translates into CASSPPVFLAGVGEQYF.